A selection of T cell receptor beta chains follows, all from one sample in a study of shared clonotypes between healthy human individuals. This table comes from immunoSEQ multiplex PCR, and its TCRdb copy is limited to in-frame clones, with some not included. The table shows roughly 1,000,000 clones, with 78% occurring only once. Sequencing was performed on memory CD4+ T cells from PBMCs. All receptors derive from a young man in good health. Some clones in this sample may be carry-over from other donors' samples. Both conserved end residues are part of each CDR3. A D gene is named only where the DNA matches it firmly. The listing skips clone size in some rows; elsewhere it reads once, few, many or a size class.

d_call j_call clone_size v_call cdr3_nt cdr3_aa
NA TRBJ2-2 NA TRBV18 TGTGCCAGCTCACCACCCGCAAGCGGCACCGGGGAGCTGTTTTTT CASSPPASGTGELFF
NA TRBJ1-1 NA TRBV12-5 TGTGCTAGTGGTTTGGCCAGGGGTGGGGGTACGGACACTGAAGCTTTCTTT CASGLARGGGTDTEAFF
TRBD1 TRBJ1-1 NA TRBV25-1 TGTGCCAGCAGGCATAATCGCAGGGGGCAGGGTGAAGCTTTCTTT CASRHNRRGQGEAFF
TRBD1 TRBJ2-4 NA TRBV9 TGTGCCAGCAGCGCCCATCTCTGGGACAGCAAAAACATTCAGTACTTC CASSAHLWDSKNIQYF
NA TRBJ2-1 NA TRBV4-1 TGCGCCAGCAGCCAACCGGGACCTCCATCCTACAATGAGCAGTTCTTC CASSQPGPPSYNEQFF
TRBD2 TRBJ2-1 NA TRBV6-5 TGTGCCAGCAGACTTAGCGGGACTTCCTACAATGAGCAGTTCTTC CASRLSGTSYNEQFF
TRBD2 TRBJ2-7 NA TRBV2 TGTGCCAGCACCGGACTAGCGGGAGGGCTGGAGCAGTACTTC CASTGLAGGLEQYF
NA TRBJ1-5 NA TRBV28 TGTGCCAGCAGCCCTGGAGGGGGGAATCAGCCCCAGCATTTT CASSPGGGNQPQHF
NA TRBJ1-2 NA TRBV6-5 TGTGCCAGCAGCCTGGGAGGGTCGATTGGCGACTACACCTTC CASSLGGSIGDYTF
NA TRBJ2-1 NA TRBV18 TGTGCCAGCTCACCACAGGGGGGAGAGCAGTTCTTC CASSPQGGEQFF
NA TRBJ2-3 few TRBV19 TGTGCCAGTTCCTCAGGAAGGTCAGATACGCAGTATTTT CASSSGRSDTQYF
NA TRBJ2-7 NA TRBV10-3 TGTGCCATCAGTGAGTCGAGTCTGACCGAGCAGTACTTC CAISESSLTEQYF
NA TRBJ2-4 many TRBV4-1 TGCGCCAGCAGCCAAGGCCCTGGAAACATTCAGTACTTC CASSQGPGNIQYF
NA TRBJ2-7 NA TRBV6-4 TGTGCCAGCAGTTACGAGCAGTACTTC CASSYEQYF
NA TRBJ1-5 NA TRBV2 TGTGCCAGCAGCTTCAGCCAGGGGCACCAGCCCCAGCATTTT CASSFSQGHQPQHF
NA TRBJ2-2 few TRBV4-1 TGCGCCAGCAGCCAGGGGCAAGGTAAAATCGGGGAGCTGTTTTTT CASSQGQGKIGELFF
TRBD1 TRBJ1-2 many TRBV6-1 TGTGCCAGCAGTGAAACAGGGGACTATGGCTACACCTTC CASSETGDYGYTF
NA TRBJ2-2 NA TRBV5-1 TGCGCCAGCAGCCTGACAGTAAACACCGGGGAGCTGTTTTTT CASSLTVNTGELFF
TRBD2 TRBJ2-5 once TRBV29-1 TGCAGCGCAGGTCGAGGGAGGGTTGAGACCCAGTACTTC CSAGRGRVETQYF
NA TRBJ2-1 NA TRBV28 TGTGCCAGCAGGCAGGGAGACTCCTACAATGAGCAGTTCTTC CASRQGDSYNEQFF
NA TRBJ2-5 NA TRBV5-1 TGCGCCAGCAGCTTGGGGATACGGACAGAAAAAGAGACCCAGTACTTC CASSLGIRTEKETQYF
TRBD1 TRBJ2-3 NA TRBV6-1 TGTGCCAGCAGTGAAAGGTGGGGGGGACAGGGGACAGATACGCAGTATTTT CASSERWGGQGTDTQYF
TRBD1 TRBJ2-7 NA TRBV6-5 TGTGCCAGCAGCCCTCGGACAGGGATGTCCTACGAGCAGTACTTC CASSPRTGMSYEQYF
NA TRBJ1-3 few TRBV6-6 TGTGCCAGCAGTATCACACAGGGAACTGGAAACACCATATATTTT CASSITQGTGNTIYF
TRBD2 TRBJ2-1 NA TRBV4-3 TGCGCCAGCAGCCAAGGGATAGCGGGAGGAGATGAGCAGTTCTTC CASSQGIAGGDEQFF
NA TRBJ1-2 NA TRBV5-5 TGTGCCAGCAGCATGGGCGGGGGGAGTGGTGGCTACACCTTC CASSMGGGSGGYTF
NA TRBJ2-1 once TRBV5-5 TGTGCCAGCAGCTTCGTGGCTGACAATGAGCAGTTCTTC CASSFVADNEQFF
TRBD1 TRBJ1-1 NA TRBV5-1 TGCGCCAGCAGCTTTATGACAGGGGAGAACACTGAAGCTTTCTTT CASSFMTGENTEAFF
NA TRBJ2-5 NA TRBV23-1 TGCGCCAGCAGTCATTGGGGGACGGACCTCCCTGAGACCCAGTACTTC CASSHWGTDLPETQYF
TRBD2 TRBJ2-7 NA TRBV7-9 TGTGCCAGCAGCCGGGACCCGCCCGGGACTAGCGGGAGTTCCTACGAGCAGTACTTC CASSRDPPGTSGSSYEQYF
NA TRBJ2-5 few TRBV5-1 TGCGCCAGCAGCTTGGGGGCAGGGAGGGAGACCCAGTACTTC CASSLGAGRETQYF
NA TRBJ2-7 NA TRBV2 TGTGCCAGCAGGCGGGACGGCGAGCAGTACTTC CASRRDGEQYF
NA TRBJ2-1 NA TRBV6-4 TGTGCCAGCAGTGGGCAGGGTGGTTTTGGTGAGCAGTTCTTC CASSGQGGFGEQFF
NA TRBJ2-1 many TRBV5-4 TGTGCCAGCAGCTTGGCCGTGGGGACTGGAGGGGATGAGCAGTTCTTC CASSLAVGTGGDEQFF
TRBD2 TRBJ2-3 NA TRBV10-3 TGTGCCATCAGTAGGACTAGCGGGACAGATACGCAGTATTTT CAISRTSGTDTQYF
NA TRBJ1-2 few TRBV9 TGTGCCAGCAGCTACACAGCTAACTATGGCTACACCTTC CASSYTANYGYTF
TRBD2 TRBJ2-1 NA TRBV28 TGTGCCAGCACCCAAGCGGGAGGGTCTGCCAATGAGCAGTTCTTC CASTQAGGSANEQFF
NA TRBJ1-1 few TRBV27 TGTGCCAGCAGTTTCGAGGGCTGGACTGAAGCTTTCTTT CASSFEGWTEAFF
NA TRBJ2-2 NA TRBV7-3 TGTGCCAGCAGCTTAACGCCGATGGCTGGCGGGGAGCTGTTTTTT CASSLTPMAGGELFF
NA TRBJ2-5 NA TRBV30 TGTGCCTGGACCCAAAGACGGGGAGAGACCCAGTACTTC CAWTQRRGETQYF
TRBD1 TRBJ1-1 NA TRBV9 TGTGCCAGCAGCGTCACAGGGGGCTCTGAAGCTTTCTTT CASSVTGGSEAFF
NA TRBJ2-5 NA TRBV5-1 TGCGCCAGCAACGAGGGGGGGAGAGAGACCCAGTACTTC CASNEGGRETQYF
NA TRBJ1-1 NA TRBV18 TGTGCCAGCTCACGTGGACAGAACACTGAAGCTTTCTTT CASSRGQNTEAFF
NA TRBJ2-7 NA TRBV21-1 TGTGCCAGCAGCGGGACAGGGGGAAATTCCTCCTACGAGCAGTACTTC CASSGTGGNSSYEQYF
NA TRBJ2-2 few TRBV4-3 TGCGCCAGCAGCCAATCTAGAAGTGCAGGGGAGGGCACCGGGGAGCTGTTTTTT CASSQSRSAGEGTGELFF
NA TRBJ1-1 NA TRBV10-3 TGTGCCATCAGTGAAGACGCAGAGCTGAACACTGAAGCTTTCTTT CAISEDAELNTEAFF
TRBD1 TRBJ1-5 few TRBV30 TGTGCCTGGAGTGGGGGAGGGGGCGGTCAGCCCCAGCATTTT CAWSGGGGGQPQHF
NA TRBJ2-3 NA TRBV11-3 TGTGCCAGCAGCTTAGAGACCGGGACCCCCTCAGATACGCAGTATTTT CASSLETGTPSDTQYF
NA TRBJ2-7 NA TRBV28 TGTGCCAGCACCTCCGGGCCCCCCTACGAGCAGTACTTC CASTSGPPYEQYF
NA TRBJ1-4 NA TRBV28 TGTGCCAGCAGTTTTCAGGCCCCCGATGAAAAACTGTTTTTT CASSFQAPDEKLFF
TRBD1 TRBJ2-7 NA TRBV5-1 TGCGCCAGCAGCACTACGGGACAGCGGTCCTACGAGCAGTACTTC CASSTTGQRSYEQYF
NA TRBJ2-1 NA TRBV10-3 TGTGCCATCAGTCCCTCCCCACGGGAGCAGTTCTTC CAISPSPREQFF
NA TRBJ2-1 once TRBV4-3 TGCGCCAGCAGCCCCCAAGTCGGGCCGAGCTCCTACAATGAGCAGTTCTTC CASSPQVGPSSYNEQFF
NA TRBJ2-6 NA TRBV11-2 TGTGCCAGCAGAACCTATGGGGCCAACGTCCTGACTTTC CASRTYGANVLTF
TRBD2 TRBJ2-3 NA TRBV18 TGTGCCAGCTCTCCACTAGCGGGAGGCTACACAGATACGCAGTATTTT CASSPLAGGYTDTQYF